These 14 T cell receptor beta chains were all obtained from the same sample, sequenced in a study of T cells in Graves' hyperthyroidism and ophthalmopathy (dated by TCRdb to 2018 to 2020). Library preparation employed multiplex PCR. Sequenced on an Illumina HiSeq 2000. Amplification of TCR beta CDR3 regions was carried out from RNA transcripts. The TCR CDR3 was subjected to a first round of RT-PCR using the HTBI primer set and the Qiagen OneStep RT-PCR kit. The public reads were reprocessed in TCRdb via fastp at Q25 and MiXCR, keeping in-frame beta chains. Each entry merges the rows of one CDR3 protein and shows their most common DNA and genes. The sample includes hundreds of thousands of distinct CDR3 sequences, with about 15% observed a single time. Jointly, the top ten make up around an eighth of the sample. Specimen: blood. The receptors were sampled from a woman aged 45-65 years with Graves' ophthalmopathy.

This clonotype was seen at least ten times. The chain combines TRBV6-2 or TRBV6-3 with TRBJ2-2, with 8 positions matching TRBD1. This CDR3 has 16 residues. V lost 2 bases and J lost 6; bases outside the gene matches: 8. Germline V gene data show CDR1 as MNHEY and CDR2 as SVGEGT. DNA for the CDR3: TGTGCCAGCAGTTACCGACAGGGGACGGGGTCCGGGGAGCTGTTTTTT. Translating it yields CASSYRQGTGSGELFF.

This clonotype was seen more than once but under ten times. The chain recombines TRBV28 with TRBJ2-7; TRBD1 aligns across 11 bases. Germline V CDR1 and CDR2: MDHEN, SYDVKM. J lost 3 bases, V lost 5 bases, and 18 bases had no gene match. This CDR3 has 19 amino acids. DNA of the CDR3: TGTGCCAGCAGTCCTGCCGGGACAGGGGGAAGGGCTCGGGACTACGAGCAGTACTTC. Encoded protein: CASSPAGTGGRARDYEQYF.

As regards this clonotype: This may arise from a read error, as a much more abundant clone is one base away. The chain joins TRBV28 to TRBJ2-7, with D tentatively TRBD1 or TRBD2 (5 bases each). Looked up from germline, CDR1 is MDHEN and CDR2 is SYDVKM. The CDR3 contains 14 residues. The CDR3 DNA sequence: TGTGCCAGCAGTTCTGGGGGAACCTCCTACGAGCAGCACTTC. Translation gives CASSSGGTSYEQHF.

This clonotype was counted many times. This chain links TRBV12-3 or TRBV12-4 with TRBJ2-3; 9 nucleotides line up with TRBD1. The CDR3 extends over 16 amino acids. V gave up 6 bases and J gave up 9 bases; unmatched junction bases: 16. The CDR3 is CASRRPGQGSRFTQYF. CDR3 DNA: TGTGCCAGCAGGCGACCTGGACAGGGGTCGAGGTTCACGCAGTATTTT.

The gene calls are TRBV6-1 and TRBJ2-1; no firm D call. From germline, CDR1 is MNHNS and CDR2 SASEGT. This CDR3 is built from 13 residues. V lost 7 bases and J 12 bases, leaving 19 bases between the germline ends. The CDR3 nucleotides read TGTGCCAGCACTCTCGGAACACCTGCCCCGCAGTTCTTC. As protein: CASTLGTPAPQFF.

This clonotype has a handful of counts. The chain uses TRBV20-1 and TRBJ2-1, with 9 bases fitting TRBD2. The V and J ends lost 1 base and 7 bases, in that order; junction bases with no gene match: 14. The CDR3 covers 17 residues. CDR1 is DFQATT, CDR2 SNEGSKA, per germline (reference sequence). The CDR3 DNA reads TGCAGTGCTAGAGCCCGGGAGGTAGCGGGAGTGGGGAATGAGCAGTTCTTC. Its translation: CSARAREVAGVGNEQFF.

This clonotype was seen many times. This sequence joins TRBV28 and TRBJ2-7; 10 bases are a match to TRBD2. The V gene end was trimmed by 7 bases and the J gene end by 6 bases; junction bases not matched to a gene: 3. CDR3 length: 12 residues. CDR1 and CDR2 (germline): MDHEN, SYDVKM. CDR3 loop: CASTGLAVEQYF. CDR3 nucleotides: TGTGCCAGCACTGGACTAGCGGTCGAGCAGTACTTC. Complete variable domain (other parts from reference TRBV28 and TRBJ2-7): DVKVTQSSRYLVKRTGEKVFLECVQDMDHENMFWYRQDPGLGLRLIYFSYDVKMKEKGDIPEGYSVSREKKERFSLILESASTNQTSMYLCASTGLAVEQYFGPGTRLTVT.

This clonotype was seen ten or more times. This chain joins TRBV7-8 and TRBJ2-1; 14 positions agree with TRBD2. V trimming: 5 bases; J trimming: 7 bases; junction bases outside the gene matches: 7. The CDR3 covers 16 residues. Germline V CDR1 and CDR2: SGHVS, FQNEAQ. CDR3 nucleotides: TGTGCCAGCAGCCTAAGACTAGCGGGAGGGCCAAATGAGCAGTTCTTC. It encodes CASSLRLAGGPNEQFF. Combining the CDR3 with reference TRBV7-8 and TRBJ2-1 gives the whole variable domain GAGVSQSPRYKVAKRGQDVALRCDPISGHVSLFWYQQALGQGPEFLTYFQNEAQLDKSGLPSDRFFAERPEGSVSTLKIQRTQQEDSAVYLCASSLRLAGGPNEQFFGPGTRLTVL.

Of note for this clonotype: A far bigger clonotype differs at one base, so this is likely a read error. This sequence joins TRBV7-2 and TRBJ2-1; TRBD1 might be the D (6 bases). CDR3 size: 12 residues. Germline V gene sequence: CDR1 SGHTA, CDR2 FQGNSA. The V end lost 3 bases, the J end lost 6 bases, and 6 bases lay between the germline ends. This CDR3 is CTSSFRGNEQFF. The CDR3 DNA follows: TGTACCAGCAGCTTCAGGGGCAATGAGCAGTTCTTC.

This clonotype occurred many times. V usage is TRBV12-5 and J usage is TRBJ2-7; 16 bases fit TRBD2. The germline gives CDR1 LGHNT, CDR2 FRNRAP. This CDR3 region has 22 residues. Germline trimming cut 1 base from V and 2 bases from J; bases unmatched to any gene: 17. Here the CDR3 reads CASGLARRDGTSGRAGAYEQYF. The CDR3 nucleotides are TGTGCTAGTGGTTTGGCCAGAAGAGATGGGACTAGCGGGAGGGCTGGGGCCTACGAGCAGTACTTC.

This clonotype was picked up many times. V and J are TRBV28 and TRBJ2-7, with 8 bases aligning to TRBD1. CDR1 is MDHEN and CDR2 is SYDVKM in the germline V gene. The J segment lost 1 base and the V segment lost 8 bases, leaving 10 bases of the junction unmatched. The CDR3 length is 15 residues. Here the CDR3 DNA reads TGTGCCAGCGGCTTAAGGACAGGGCCTTCCTACGAGCAGTACTTC. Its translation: CASGLRTGPSYEQYF.

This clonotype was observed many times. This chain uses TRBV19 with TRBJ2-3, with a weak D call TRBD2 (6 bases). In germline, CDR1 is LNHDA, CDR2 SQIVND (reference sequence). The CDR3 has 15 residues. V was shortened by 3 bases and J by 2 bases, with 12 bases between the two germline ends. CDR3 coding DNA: TGTGCCAGTAGTATCTCTCCGGGAGCCACAGATACGCAGTATTTT. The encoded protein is CASSISPGATDTQYF.

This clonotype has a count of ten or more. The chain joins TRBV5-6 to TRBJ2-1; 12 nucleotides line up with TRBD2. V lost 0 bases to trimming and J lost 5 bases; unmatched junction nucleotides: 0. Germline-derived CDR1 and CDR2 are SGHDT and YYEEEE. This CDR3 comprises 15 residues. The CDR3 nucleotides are TGTGCCAGCAGCTTGGGACTAGCGGGAGACAATGAGCAGTTCTTC. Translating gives CASSLGLAGDNEQFF.

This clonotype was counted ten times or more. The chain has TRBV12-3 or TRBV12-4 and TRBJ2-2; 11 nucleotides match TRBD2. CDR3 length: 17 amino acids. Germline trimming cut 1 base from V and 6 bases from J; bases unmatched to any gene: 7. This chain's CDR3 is CASSLDTSGSFAGELFF. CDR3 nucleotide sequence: TGTGCCAGCAGTTTAGATACTAGCGGGAGTTTCGCCGGGGAGCTGTTTTTT.